A single T cell receptor beta chain is shown here with its context. The sample originates from a study of blood T cell repertoires in COVID-19. Here immunoSEQ multiplex PCR was the method, and the copy in TCRdb shows in-frame clones only, minus some. The table has around 240,000 clones, 70% to 85% seen once; the top ten hold about 1.9%. Specimen: peripheral blood. The clonotype was recovered from a woman of 80 years or more with acute or convalescent COVID-19.

CDR3 nucleotides: TGTGCCAGCAGCTTAACCGGGACTAGCGCGAAAAATGAGCAGTTCTTC. It specifies CASSLTGTSAKNEQFF. This chain joins TRBV7-2 and TRBJ2-1; 10 bases align to TRBD2. CDR1 SGHTA and CDR2 FQGNSA come from the germline V gene. The CDR3 runs 16 residues. V gave up 2 bases and J gave up 7 bases; unmatched junction bases: 8. Using reference TRBV7-2 and TRBJ2-1 for the parts outside the CDR3, the full variable domain is GAGVSQSPSNKVTEKGKDVELRCDPISGHTALYWYRQSLGQGLEFLIYFQGNSAPDKSGLPSDRFSAERTGGSVSTLTIQRTQQEDSAVYLCASSLTGTSAKNEQFFGPGTRLTVL.